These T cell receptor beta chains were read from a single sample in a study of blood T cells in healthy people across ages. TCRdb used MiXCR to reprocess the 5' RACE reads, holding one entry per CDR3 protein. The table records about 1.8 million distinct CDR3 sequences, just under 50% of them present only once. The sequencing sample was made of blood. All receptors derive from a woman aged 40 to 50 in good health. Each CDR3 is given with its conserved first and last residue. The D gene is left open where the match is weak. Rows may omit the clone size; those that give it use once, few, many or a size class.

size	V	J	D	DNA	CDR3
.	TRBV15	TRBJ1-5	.	TGTGCCACCAGCAGAGCCGATAGGGGTCAGCCCCAGCATTTT	CATSRADRGQPQHF
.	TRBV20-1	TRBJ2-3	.	TGCAGTGCAGCTTGGACGGGGAACACAGATACGCAGTATTTT	CSAAWTGNTDTQYF
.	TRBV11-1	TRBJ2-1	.	TGTGCCAGCAGCCCGGTGGGGGTCTCGGGTGAGCAGTTCTTC	CASSPVGVSGEQFF
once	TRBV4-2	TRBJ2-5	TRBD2	TGTGCCAGCAGCCAACACAGGAGGTCGGCCTGGGGGGGGTACTTC	CASSQHRRSAWGGYF
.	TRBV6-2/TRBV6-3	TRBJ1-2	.	TGTGCCAGCAGTTCCTTGGGACATTATGGCTACACCTTC	CASSSLGHYGYTF
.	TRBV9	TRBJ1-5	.	TGTGCCAGCAGCGTCAGGGCGGGCGATTCACCCCAGCATTTT	CASSVRAGDSPQHF
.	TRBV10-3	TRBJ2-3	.	TGTGCCCTCAGTGAGATAGGCACAGATACGCAGTATTTT	CALSEIGTDTQYF
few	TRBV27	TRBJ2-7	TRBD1	TGTGCCAGCAGTAAAGGACAGGGGCTCTCCGAGCAGTACTTC	CASSKGQGLSEQYF
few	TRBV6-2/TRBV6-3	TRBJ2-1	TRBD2	TGTGCCAGCACCCGGGGGGGGAGGAATGAGCAGTTCTTC	CASTRGGRNEQFF
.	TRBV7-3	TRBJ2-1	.	TGTGCCAGCAGCTTAAACGTAAGGCATAGCTTCGATGAGCAGTTCTTC	CASSLNVRHSFDEQFF
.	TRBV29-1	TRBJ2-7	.	TGCAGCGTTCTGTTAGACTACGAGCAGTACTTC	CSVLLDYEQYF
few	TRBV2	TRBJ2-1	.	TGTGCCAGCAGTGAACAATACCCCACACGTGTGGGTTCCTACAATGAGCAGTTCTTC	CASSEQYPTRVGSYNEQFF
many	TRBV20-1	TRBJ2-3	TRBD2	TGCAGTGCTAGAGATAGCGGGGGGGCCCTAAATACGCAGTATTTT	CSARDSGGALNTQYF
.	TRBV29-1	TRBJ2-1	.	TGCAGCGTTGGCCGGAGCGCTACCTCCTACAATGAGCAGTTCTTC	CSVGRSATSYNEQFF
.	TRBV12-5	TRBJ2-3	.	TGTGCTAGTGCCTCTGGCACTTACACAGATACGCAGTATTTT	CASASGTYTDTQYF
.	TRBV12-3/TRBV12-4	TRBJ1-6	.	TGTGCCAGCAGTTTGGAGGGCAGGTTAAATTCACCCCTCCACTTT	CASSLEGRLNSPLHF
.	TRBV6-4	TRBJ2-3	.	TGTGCCAGCACCGCAGAACCCGGAGGCACAGATACGCAGTATTTT	CASTAEPGGTDTQYF
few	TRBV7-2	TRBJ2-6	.	TGTGCCAGCAGCTCGGGAAGCACTGGGGCCAACGTCCTGACTTTC	CASSSGSTGANVLTF
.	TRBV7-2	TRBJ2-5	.	TGTGCCAGCAGCTTACATACAGGGCGGCGAGAGACCCAGTACTTC	CASSLHTGRRETQYF
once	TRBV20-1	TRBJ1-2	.	TGCAGTGCTGAAGTAGCCGCTACTAACTATGGCTACACCTTC	CSAEVAATNYGYTF
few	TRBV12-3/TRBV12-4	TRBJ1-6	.	TGTGCCAGCAGTTTTACCACTCAGGGGAATAATTCACCCCTCCACTTT	CASSFTTQGNNSPLHF
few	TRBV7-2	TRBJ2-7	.	TGTGCCAGCAGCTTAGTCTTCGAGGACGAGCAGTACTTC	CASSLVFEDEQYF
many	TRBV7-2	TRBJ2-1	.	TGTGCCAGCAGCTTATTGGCGGTAAATGAGCAGTTCTTC	CASSLLAVNEQFF
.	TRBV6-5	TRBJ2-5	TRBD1	TGTGCCAGCAGTCGCCCGGGACAGCTCGAGACCCAGTACTTC	CASSRPGQLETQYF
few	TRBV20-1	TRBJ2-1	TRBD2	TGCAGTGCTAGGGGGACTAGTGGCTATGAGCAGTTCTTC	CSARGTSGYEQFF
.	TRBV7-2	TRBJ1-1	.	TGTGCCAGCAGCTTAGAGGTGAAGAGCATGAACACTGAAGCTTTCTTT	CASSLEVKSMNTEAFF
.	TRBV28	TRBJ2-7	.	TGTGCCAGCAGTTGGGTCTACGAGCAGTACTTC	CASSWVYEQYF
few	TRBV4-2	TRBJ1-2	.	TGTGCCAGCAGCCAAGAGGTGGGAATAATCGATGGCTACACCTTC	CASSQEVGIIDGYTF
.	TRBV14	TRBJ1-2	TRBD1	TGTGCCAGCAGCCTGGGACAGGCCTTCTATGGCTACACCTTC	CASSLGQAFYGYTF
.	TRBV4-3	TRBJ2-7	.	TGCGCCAGCAGCCAAGATCGCCAGGCTGACTACGAGCAGTACTTC	CASSQDRQADYEQYF
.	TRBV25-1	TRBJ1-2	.	TGTGCCAGCAGTGAACCCCGAGGTGGCTACACCTTC	CASSEPRGGYTF